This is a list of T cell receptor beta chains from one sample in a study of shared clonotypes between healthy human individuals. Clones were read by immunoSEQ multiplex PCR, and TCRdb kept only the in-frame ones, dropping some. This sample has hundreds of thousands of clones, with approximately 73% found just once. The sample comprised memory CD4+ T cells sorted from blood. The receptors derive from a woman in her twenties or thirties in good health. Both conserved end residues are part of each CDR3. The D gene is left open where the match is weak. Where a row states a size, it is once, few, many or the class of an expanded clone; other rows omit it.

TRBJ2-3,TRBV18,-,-,TGTGCCAGCTCACCGGCCCCAGATACGCAGTATTTT,CASSPAPDTQYF
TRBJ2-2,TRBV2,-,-,TGTGCCAGCAGCCAGTATAGGCCGAACACCGGGGAGCTGTTTTTT,CASSQYRPNTGELFF
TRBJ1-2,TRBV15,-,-,TGTGCCACCAGCAGAGGACAGGACTATGGCTACACCTTC,CATSRGQDYGYTF
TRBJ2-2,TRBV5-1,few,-,TGCGCCAGCAGCGATCAGCTCACCGGGGAGCTGTTTTTT,CASSDQLTGELFF
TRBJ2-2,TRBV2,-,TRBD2,TGTGCCAGCAGTGGGGGACTAGCGGGGACCGGGGAGCTGTTTTTT,CASSGGLAGTGELFF
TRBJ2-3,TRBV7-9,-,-,TGTGCCAGCAGCCCGTCTGGGGGGCTTAATACGCAGTATTTT,CASSPSGGLNTQYF
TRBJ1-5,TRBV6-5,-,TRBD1,TGTGCCAGCAGGAAACAGGGGGGGAGCAATCAGCCCCAGCATTTT,CASRKQGGSNQPQHF
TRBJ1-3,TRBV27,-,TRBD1,TGTGCCAGCAGGGGGGGGACAGGGGCTGGAAACACCATATATTTT,CASRGGTGAGNTIYF
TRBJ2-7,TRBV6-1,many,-,TGTGCCAGCAATCTAGGGTGGAGGTCCTACGAGCAGTACTTC,CASNLGWRSYEQYF
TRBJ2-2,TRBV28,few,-,TGTGCCAGCAGGAAGGACTTCACCGGGGAGCTGTTTTTT,CASRKDFTGELFF
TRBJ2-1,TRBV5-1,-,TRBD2,TGCGCCAGCAGGTGGAGTAGCGGGAGCCCCTCCTACAATGAGCAGTTCTTC,CASRWSSGSPSYNEQFF
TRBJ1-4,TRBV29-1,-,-,TGCAGCAAAAATGAAAAACTGTTTTTT,CSKNEKLFF
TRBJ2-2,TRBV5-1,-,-,TGCGCCAGCAGCCGGTCGGATCTGGACACCGGGGAGCTGTTTTTT,CASSRSDLDTGELFF
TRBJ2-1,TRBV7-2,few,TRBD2,TGTGCCAGCAGCTTAGGGAGCCGGACTAGCACGAATGAGCAGTTCTTC,CASSLGSRTSTNEQFF
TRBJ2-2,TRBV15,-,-,TGTGCCACCAGCAGAGATTACGGGGGAAACACCGGGGAGCTGTTTTTT,CATSRDYGGNTGELFF
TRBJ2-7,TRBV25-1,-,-,TGTGCCAGCAGTGAATATCCAGGTGGGCGCTACGAGCAGTACTTC,CASSEYPGGRYEQYF
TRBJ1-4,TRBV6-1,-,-,TGTGCCAGCAAAGGAACACAGGGTGGTAATGAAAAACTGTTTTTT,CASKGTQGGNEKLFF
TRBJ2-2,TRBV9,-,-,TGTGCCAGCAGCGCGCGATGGAACACCGGGGAGCTGTTTTTT,CASSARWNTGELFF
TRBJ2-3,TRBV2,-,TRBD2,TGTGCCACCAAGGAGCGGGAGAGGACAGATACGCAGTATTTT,CATKERERTDTQYF
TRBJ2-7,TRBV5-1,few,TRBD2,TGCGCCAGCAGCGGGGGACTAGCGGGAGGGTCCGAGCAGTACTTC,CASSGGLAGGSEQYF
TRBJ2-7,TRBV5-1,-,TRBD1,TGCGCCAGCAGCTTGGGGGACAGGGACTTTCACGAGCAGTACTTC,CASSLGDRDFHEQYF
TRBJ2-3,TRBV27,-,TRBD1,TGTGCCAGCAGCCGAACGGACAGGGCTAGCACAGATACGCAGTATTTT,CASSRTDRASTDTQYF
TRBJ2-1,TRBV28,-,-,TGTGCCAGCAGTCCCGCATCGCCGGGACAAGTGCAGTTCTTC,CASSPASPGQVQFF
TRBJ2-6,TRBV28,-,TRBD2,TGTGCCAGCAGGAGCGGGGCTGGGGCCAACGTCCTGACTTTC,CASRSGAGANVLTF
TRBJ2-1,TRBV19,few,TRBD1,TGTGCCAGTAGTATAGGGACAGGGTGGAACAATGAGCAGTTCTTC,CASSIGTGWNNEQFF
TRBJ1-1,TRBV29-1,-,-,TGCAGCGTTGAGGGGAGGCGGAGGAACACTGAAGCTTTCTTT,CSVEGRRRNTEAFF
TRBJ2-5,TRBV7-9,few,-,TGTGCCAGCAGCCGAGAGAGGGGACGGGAGACCCAGTACTTC,CASSRERGRETQYF
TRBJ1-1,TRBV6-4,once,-,TGTGCCAGCAGGCCGGGGGGGTTACAGGGATTGAACACTGAAGCTTTCTTT,CASRPGGLQGLNTEAFF
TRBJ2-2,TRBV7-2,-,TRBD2,TGTGCCAGCAGCTGGGTAGCGGGAGCTTCCGGGGAGCTGTTTTTT,CASSWVAGASGELFF